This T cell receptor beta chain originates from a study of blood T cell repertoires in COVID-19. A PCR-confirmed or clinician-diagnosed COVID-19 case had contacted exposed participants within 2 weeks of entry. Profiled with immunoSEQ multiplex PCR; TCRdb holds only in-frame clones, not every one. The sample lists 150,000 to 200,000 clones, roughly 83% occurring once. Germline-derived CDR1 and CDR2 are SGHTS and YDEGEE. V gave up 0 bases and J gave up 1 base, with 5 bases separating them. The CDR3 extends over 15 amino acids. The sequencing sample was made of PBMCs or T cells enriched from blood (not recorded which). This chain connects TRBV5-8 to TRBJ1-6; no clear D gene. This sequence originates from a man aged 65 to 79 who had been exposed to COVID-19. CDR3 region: CASSLAGSYNSPLHF. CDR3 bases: TGTGCCAGCAGCTTGGCCGGGTCCTATAATTCACCCCTCCACTTT.